This T cell receptor (beta chain) was found in a study of human T cells and chemical hapten exposure. Study-wide points: Significantly greater numbers of large CDR3 similarity clusters came from expanded TCRs than from controls. Counts of TCRs above 1 in 1000 frequency stayed unchanged with DPC sensitization.

Described time point: patch test 1, 2 weeks after DPC sensitization. Treatment defined: therapeutic diphenylcyclopropenone sensitization with weekly scalp DPC. Individual cDNA molecules in this library carried unique molecular identifiers. TCRdb reprocessed the RACE reads with MiXCR, giving one entry per CDR3 protein. The repertoire holds 180,000 or so distinct CDR3 sequences, roughly 15% seen once, with about 1.8% in the top ten. This clonotype occurred many times. Its antigen is unidentified. The TCR sequence derives from a woman in her 30s with alopecia areata. Some clones in this sample may be carry-over from other donors' samples. This specimen consisted of whole blood, obtained in connection with sensitization to the hapten diphenylcyclopropenone (DPC).

CDR3 protein: CAISESSVARGTEAFF. The CDR3 nucleotides are TGTGCCATCAGTGAGTCTTCTGTCGCCCGGGGCACTGAAGCTTTCTTT. The chain carries TRBV10-3 and TRBJ1-1; D gene uncertain. Germline V gives CDR1 ENHRY, CDR2 SYGVKD. The CDR3 has 16 residues. V was cut by 0 bases and J by 4 bases, with 15 bases left in between.